This T cell receptor beta chain was documented in a study of T cells after yellow fever vaccination. On the study more broadly: SMART-Seq v4 Ultra Low Input prepared the low-cell-number fractions. Whole-study findings and limits: CD4 and CD8 compartments shared a small share of clonotypes, likely from convergent recombination.

Ten or more counts support this clonotype. Its target is not known. The CDR3 runs to 13 residues. Trimming took off 5 bases at V and 1 base at J, with 9 bases between the two ends. Germline V CDR1 and CDR2: SGHVS, FNYEAQ. One entry per CDR3 protein, called by TCRdb with MiXCR from the 5' RACE reads. This table has tens of thousands of distinct CDR3 sequences, 7.7% appearing once. This rearrangement joins TRBV7-6 to TRBJ2-7; D not resolved. This TCR came from a man younger than 40 who received the YFV17D yellow fever vaccine. Sequenced material: CD8+ T cells sorted from PBMCs, taken on the day of the yellow fever booster vaccination. The CDR3 loop is CASSPDNSYEQYF. The CDR3 DNA is TGTGCCAGCAGCCCCGACAATTCCTACGAGCAGTACTTC.